The 17 T cell receptor beta chains below come from one sample, sequenced in a study of T cells in Graves' hyperthyroidism and ophthalmopathy. Authors of the study amplified TCR beta CDR3 regions from RNA transcripts. With the HTBI primer set, the TCR CDR3 went through a first round of RT-PCR. Via MiXCR, TCRdb re-called the multiplex PCR reads, giving one row per CDR3 protein. This table holds roughly 700,000 distinct CDR3 sequences, around 13% found once. Sequenced input: blood. The receptors were gathered from a woman younger than 35 with Graves' hyperthyroidism.

This clonotype was seen ten or more times. The V and J genes are TRBV2 and TRBJ2-1; TRBD1 aligns across 8 bases. Germline V gives CDR1 SNHLY, CDR2 FYNNEI. J lost 15 bases, V lost 7 bases, and 14 bases had no gene match. This CDR3 region has 13 residues. CDR3 protein: CASTGETGESSFF. Here the CDR3 DNA reads TGTGCCAGCACCGGCGAGACAGGGGAGAGTTCGTTCTTC.

This clonotype was counted many times. This sequence joins TRBV29-1 and TRBJ2-3, with TRBD2 matching over 8 bases. Germline V CDR1 and CDR2: SQVTM, ANQGSEA. V was pared by 2 bases and J by 5 bases, with 12 bases of the junction left unmatched. This CDR3 is built from 16 residues. The CDR3 DNA reads TGCAGCGTTGAAATGAATTTAGCGGGAAGGGGAGATACGCAGTATTTT. Encoded protein: CSVEMNLAGRGDTQYF.

The V gene is TRBV20-1, the J gene TRBJ1-6; 7 bases match TRBD1. With 7 bases clipped from V and 7 bases from J, the junction kept 10 bases outside the gene matches. CDR1 DFQATT and CDR2 SNEGSKA come from the germline V gene (reference sequence). The CDR3 is 14 residues long. This CDR3 reads CSVLERGPNSPLHF. The DNA for the CDR3 is TGCAGTGTCTTGGAAAGGGGGCCAAATTCACCCCTCCACTTT.

The gene calls are TRBV20-1 and TRBJ2-7, with 12 bases identical to TRBD2. The CDR3 is made up of 16 amino acids. Losses at the gene ends were 1 base for V and 0 bases for J; bases not matched to a gene: 4. Germline V lookup: CDR1 DFQATT, CDR2 SNEGSKA (reference sequence). CDR3 sequence (DNA): TGCAGTGCTAGAGCCCCGACTAGCGGGAGCTCCTACGAGCAGTACTTC. Protein product: CSARAPTSGSSYEQYF.

This clonotype has at least ten counts. V and J are TRBV20-1 and TRBJ2-3; TRBD2 agrees at 8 bases. The germline CDR1 and CDR2 sequences are DFQATT and SNEGSKA (reference sequence). The CDR3 is 15 amino acids. After removal of 3 bases from V and 3 bases from J, the junction contained 8 bases not matched to a gene. The CDR3 coding sequence is TGCAGTGCTAGGGCGCTAGCGGGCTTAACAGATACGCAGTATTTT. The encoded protein is CSARALAGLTDTQYF.

The CDR3 DNA is TGTGCCAGTAGTATGGTGGGGGGCGCCAACAATGAGCAGTTCTTC. This sequence encodes CASSMVGGANNEQFF. This chain joins TRBV19 and TRBJ2-1; D is possibly TRBD1 or TRBD2 (6 bases each). The V gene's germline CDR1 is LNHDA and CDR2 SQIVND (reference sequence). V dropped 3 bases and J dropped 5 bases, with 14 bases sitting between them. CDR3 length equals 15 residues.

V usage is TRBV27 and J usage is TRBJ2-1; D uncertain. CDR1 is MNHEY, CDR2 SMNVEV, per germline (reference sequence). CDR3 length: 13 residues. Trimming cost V 3 bases and J 6 bases, with 9 bases left between them. In DNA form, the CDR3 reads TGTGCCAGCAGTTTGTCTACGGTCAATGAGCAGTTCTTC. Encoded protein: CASSLSTVNEQFF.

The chain couples TRBV9 to TRBJ2-1, with D unresolved. This CDR3 is built from 13 residues. V gave up 0 bases and J gave up 5 bases, with 6 bases separating them. Germline assignment: CDR1 SGDLS and CDR2 YYNGEE. CDR3 residues: CASSVVDDNEQFF. The CDR3 DNA reads TGTGCCAGCAGCGTAGTCGATGACAATGAGCAGTTCTTC.

There are a few counts of this clonotype. The chain has TRBV6-6 and TRBJ2-1; D might be TRBD2 (6 bases). Germline V gives CDR1 MNHNY, CDR2 SVGAGI (reference sequence). The length of the CDR3 is 15 residues. The ends were cut back, 2 bases at V and 4 bases at J, with 12 bases in the middle. CDR3 in amino acids: CASSYPLAGYNEQFF. CDR3 bases: TGTGCCAGCAGTTACCCTCTTGCGGGATACAATGAGCAGTTCTTC.

This clonotype showed up many times. The chain couples TRBV4-3 to TRBJ2-7, with a tentative D call TRBD2 (6 bases). The CDR3 spans 15 residues. The ends were cut back, 5 bases at V and 0 bases at J, with 14 bases in the middle. Germline CDR1 LGHNA, CDR2 YSLEER. As DNA, the CDR3 is TGCGCCAGCAGCACCCTAGCCGGGGGCTCCTACGAGCAGTACTTC. Its translation is CASSTLAGGSYEQYF.

This clonotype was counted at least ten times. The J gene is TRBJ1-1, the V gene TRBV5-1; D uncertain. CDR3 length: 16 amino acids. CDR1 is SGHRS and CDR2 is YFSETQ in the germline V gene. Trimming pared 0 bases from V and 5 bases from J, leaving 17 bases between. DNA of the CDR3: TGCGCCAGCAGCTTGGCCACGGGGTCGAGAGGGACTGAAGCTTTCTTT. This translates into CASSLATGSRGTEAFF.

The chain is built from TRBV3-1 and TRBJ2-7, with TRBD2 matching over 10 bases. After removal of 0 bases from V and 4 bases from J, the junction contained 3 bases not matched to a gene. The CDR3 is made up of 15 amino acids. Per the germline V gene, CDR1 is LGHDT and CDR2 is YNNKEL (reference sequence). The CDR3 DNA sequence: TGTGCCAGCAGCCAAGAACTAGCGGGACTTTACGAGCAGTACTTC. It yields the protein CASSQELAGLYEQYF.

This clonotype was counted between two and nine times. This chain joins TRBV7-2 and TRBJ1-5; tentatively, D is TRBD1 (5 bases). The germline V gene encodes CDR1 SGHTA and CDR2 FQGNSA. With 6 bases removed from V and 0 bases from J, the gap between germline ends came to 12 bases. CDR3 length equals 15 residues. The CDR3, as DNA: TGTGCCAGCAGTTTCCATGGGGCTAGCAATCAGCCCCAGCATTTT. Protein product: CASSFHGASNQPQHF.

This clonotype was observed many times. This sequence joins TRBV20-1 and TRBJ2-7; TRBD1 matches at 8 bases. Germline lookup yields CDR1 DFQATT and CDR2 SNEGSKA (reference sequence). V lost 0 bases, J lost 3 bases, and 7 bases stayed unmatched. The CDR3 covers 15 residues. The CDR3 nucleotides are TGCAGTGCTAGAGATACACAGGGGGGTAGCTACGAGCAGTACTTC. This codes for CSARDTQGGSYEQYF.

The rearrangement links TRBV20-1 to TRBJ2-7, with 12 positions matching TRBD2. V dropped 6 bases and J dropped 3; count of bases not matched to a gene: 6. CDR3 size: 14 residues. CDR1 DFQATT and CDR2 SNEGSKA come from the germline V gene (reference sequence). This CDR3 is CSASSGRAGYEQYF. The CDR3, as DNA: TGCAGTGCCTCTAGCGGGAGGGCCGGCTACGAGCAGTACTTC.

This clonotype was observed many times. The chain is built from TRBV20-1 and TRBJ2-3; 8 nucleotides match TRBD2. Germline lookup yields CDR1 DFQATT and CDR2 SNEGSKA (reference sequence). The CDR3 has 14 residues. V trimming: 5 bases; J trimming: 6 bases; junction bases outside the gene matches: 10. CDR3 sequence reads: CSAPTPGGPDTQYF. For the CDR3, the DNA is TGCAGTGCTCCGACTCCGGGGGGGCCGGATACGCAGTATTTT.

This clonotype turned up a few times. This rearrangement joins TRBV30 to TRBJ2-3; 8 positions match TRBD1. With 2 bases clipped from V and 0 bases from J, the junction kept 7 bases outside the gene matches. CDR1 GTSNPN and CDR2 SVGIG come from the germline V gene (reference sequence). This CDR3 contains 16 residues. The CDR3 is CAWSPATGGSTDTQYF. The CDR3 nucleotides are TGTGCCTGGAGTCCGGCTACAGGGGGGAGCACAGATACGCAGTATTTT.